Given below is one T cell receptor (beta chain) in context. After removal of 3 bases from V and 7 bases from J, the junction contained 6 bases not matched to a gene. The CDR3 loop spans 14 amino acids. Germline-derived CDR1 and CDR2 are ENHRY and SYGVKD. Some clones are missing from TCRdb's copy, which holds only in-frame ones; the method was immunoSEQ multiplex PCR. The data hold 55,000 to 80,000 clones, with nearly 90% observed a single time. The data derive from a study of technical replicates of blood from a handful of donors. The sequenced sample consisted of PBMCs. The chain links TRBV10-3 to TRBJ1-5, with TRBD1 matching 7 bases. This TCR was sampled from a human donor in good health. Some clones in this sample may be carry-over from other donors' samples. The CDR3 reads CAISDPTGKQPQHF. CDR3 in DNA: TGTGCCATCAGTGACCCGACAGGGAAGCAGCCCCAGCATTTT.